The clone carrying this T cell receptor (beta chain) was seen ten or more times. As yet, its antigen is unknown. A single record per CDR3 protein comes from TCRdb applying MiXCR to the RT-PCR reads. The sample has about 580,000 distinct CDR3 sequences; 14% are singletons. The record originates from a study of response to subunit inactivated influenza vaccine. Whole-study findings and limits: Authors suggested that a seasonal influenza vaccination recruits few new T cells each time.

The ends were cut back, 8 bases at V and 9 bases at J, with 20 bases in the middle. The CDR3 is 15 amino acids. The V gene's germline CDR1 is MNHEY and CDR2 SMNVEV (reference sequence). This clonotype was sampled from a man between 45 and 60 years old who received an inactivated influenza vaccine. The chain employs TRBV27 and TRBJ1-6; TRBD1 might be the D (5 bases). The specimen comprised PBMCs from blood, sampled 11 to 12 days after vaccination. As DNA, the CDR3 is TGTGCCAGCTCTCTTTTCGGCGCAGGGTCTTCACCCCTCCACTTT. Protein product: CASSLFGAGSSPLHF.